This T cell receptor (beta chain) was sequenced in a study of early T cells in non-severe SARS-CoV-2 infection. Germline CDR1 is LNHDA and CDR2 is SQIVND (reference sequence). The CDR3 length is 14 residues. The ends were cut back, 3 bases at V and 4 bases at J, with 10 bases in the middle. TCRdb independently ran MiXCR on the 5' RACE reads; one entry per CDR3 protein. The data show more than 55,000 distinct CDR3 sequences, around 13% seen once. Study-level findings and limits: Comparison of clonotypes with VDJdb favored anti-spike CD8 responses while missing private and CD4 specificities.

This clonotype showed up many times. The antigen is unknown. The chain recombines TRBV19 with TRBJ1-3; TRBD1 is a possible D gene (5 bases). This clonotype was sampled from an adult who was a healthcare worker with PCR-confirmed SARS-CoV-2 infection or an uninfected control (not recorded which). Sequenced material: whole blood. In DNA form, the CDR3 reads TGTGCCAGTAGTATCCAGGGAATCGGAAACACCATATATTTT. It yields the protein CASSIQGIGNTIYF.